The 8 T cell receptor beta chains in this list originate from one sample, sequenced in a study of cytomegalovirus exposure and HLA in healthy donors. The PCR had 60 Vbeta and 13 Jbeta primers. Repertoires were generated with immunoSEQ multiplex PCR, while TCRdb's copy carries only in-frame clones and drops some. Here the sample spans some 65,000 clones, more than 70% being singletons. The specimen sequenced was PBMCs. The receptors shown here come from a man over 45 in good health and CMV-seropositive.

This clone was counted between two and nine times. The gene calls are TRBV27 and TRBJ2-3; D not resolved. V lost 3 bases and J lost 3, with 4 bases in between. The germline CDR1 and CDR2 sequences are MNHEY and SMNVEV (reference sequence). This CDR3 is 12 amino acids long. CDR3 sequence reads: CASSFRTDTQYF. For the CDR3, the DNA is TGTGCCAGCAGTTTTCGGACAGATACGCAGTATTTT.

This clone was counted only a few times. The chain combines TRBV6-1 with TRBJ1-5; a possible D gene is TRBD1 (6 bases). The germline CDR1 and CDR2 sequences are MNHNS and SASEGT. The CDR3 spans 13 residues. The V gene lost 4 bases and the J gene lost 4 bases, with 8 bases spanning the gap. This CDR3 is CASSVQGNQPQHF. As DNA, the CDR3 is TGTGCCAGCAGTGTACAGGGAAATCAGCCCCAGCATTTT.

As concerns this clone: Additional DNA sequences in this sample encode the identical CDR3. The genes are TRBV27 and TRBJ1-5, with 9 bases fitting TRBD1. The V and J ends lost 3 bases and 7 bases, in that order; junction bases with no gene match: 4. The length of the CDR3 is 14 residues. The V gene's germline CDR1 is MNHEY and CDR2 SMNVEV (reference sequence). CDR3 sequence reads: CASSLRQGGQPQHF. The CDR3 bases are TGTGCCAGCAGTTTGCGACAGGGGGGGCAGCCCCAGCATTTT.

This clone was observed a few times. CDR3 in amino acids: CASSDRGTIPSGYGYTF. CDR3 DNA: TGTGCCAGCAGTGACAGGGGGACTATTCCGTCGGGCTATGGCTACACCTTC. The chain carries TRBV6-4 and TRBJ1-2, with D possibly being TRBD1 (6 bases). Trimming shortened V by 2 bases and J by 4 bases, and 20 bases separated the two germline ends. The CDR3 is 17 residues long. Germline V gene lookup returns CDR1 MRHNA and CDR2 SNTAGT.

This clone turned up a few times. V usage is TRBV5-4 and J usage is TRBJ2-7; D perhaps matches TRBD1 (5 bases). CDR1 SGHNT and CDR2 YYREEE come from the germline V gene (reference sequence). Trimming left V 0 bases short and J 6 bases short, with 13 bases between. The CDR3 covers 14 residues. The CDR3 loop is CASSLGVAGSEQYF. CDR3 in DNA: TGTGCCAGCAGCTTGGGGGTGGCAGGGTCCGAGCAGTACTTC.

This chain connects TRBV15 to TRBJ2-7; maybe TRBD2 (8 bases). V shed 1 base and J shed 1 base, with 20 bases lying between them. The CDR3 totals 18 residues. Germline assignment: CDR1 LNHNV and CDR2 YYDKDF (reference sequence). CDR3 loop: CATSRGVAGRGQSYEQYF. CDR3 coding DNA: TGTGCCACCAGCAGAGGGGTAGCGGGAAGGGGACAGTCCTACGAGCAGTACTTC.

The V and J genes are TRBV28 and TRBJ2-1, with 8 bases aligning to TRBD2. CDR3 length: 14 residues. Trimming at V came to 6 bases and at J to 5 bases, leaving 6 bases not matched to a gene. From germline, CDR1 is MDHEN and CDR2 SYDVKM. CDR3 bases: TGTGCCAGCAGGGGGAGCGGGAGTGACAATGAGCAGTTCTTC. Its protein product is CASRGSGSDNEQFF.

This clone was recorded a few times. The DNA of the CDR3 is TGTGCCAGCAGTTTAGCAGACTATGGCTACACCTTC. The encoded protein is CASSLADYGYTF. This chain links TRBV28 with TRBJ1-2; D unclear. The CDR3 length is 12 residues. Germline-derived CDR1 and CDR2 are MDHEN and SYDVKM. Between the trimmed V and J ends, which lost 2 bases and 3 bases, there was a span of 4 bases.